Each of the 25 T cell receptor beta chains below was sequenced from the same sample in a study of OX40 agonist ivuxolimab in advanced cancers. Some clones are missing from TCRdb's copy, which holds only in-frame ones; the method was immunoSEQ multiplex PCR. The sample holds about 50,000 clones, 80% seen once. Sequencing was performed on CD4+ or CD8+ T cells sorted from blood, taken in a trial of the OX40 agonist ivuxolimab. These receptors all come from an adult with an advanced solid tumor such as melanoma, head and neck, liver or kidney cancer.

J is TRBJ2-1 and V is TRBV4-2, with a weak D call TRBD2 (5 bases). Germline CDR1 LGHNA, CDR2 YNFKEQ. V was shortened by 0 bases and J by 4 bases, with 7 bases between the two germline ends. The CDR3 is 14 residues long. CDR3 protein: CASSQESGYNEQFF. The CDR3, as DNA: TGTGCCAGCAGCCAAGAGTCGGGATACAATGAGCAGTTCTTC.

The V call is TRBV7-2, the J call TRBJ2-5; D is unresolved. In germline, CDR1 is SGHTA, CDR2 FQGNSA. Between the trimmed V and J ends, which lost 0 bases and 4 bases, there was a span of 3 bases. The CDR3 sequence is 12 residues long. CDR3 amino acids: CASSLARETQYF. CDR3 DNA: TGTGCCAGCAGCTTAGCGAGAGAGACCCAGTACTTC.

This clone came up a few times. The chain employs TRBV5-1 and TRBJ2-2, with TRBD2 as a possible D gene (6 bases). The CDR3 is 17 residues long. V lost 4 bases and J 5 bases, leaving 21 bases between the germline ends. The germline V gene has CDR1 SGHRS and CDR2 YFSETQ. In DNA form, the CDR3 reads TGCGCCAGCAGCCCTCAACCGGGCGGGGTCGGGACCGGGGAGCTGTTTTTT. Its protein is CASSPQPGGVGTGELFF. Drawing the rest from reference TRBV5-1 and TRBJ2-2, the complete variable domain is KAGVTQTPRYLIKTRGQQVTLSCSPISGHRSVSWYQQTPGQGLQFLFEYFSETQRNKGNFPGRFSGRQFSNSRSEMNVSTLELGDSALYLCASSPQPGGVGTGELFFGEGSRLTVL.

V usage is TRBV2 and J usage is TRBJ1-1; D perhaps matches TRBD1 (5 bases). Per germline, CDR1 SNHLY and CDR2 FYNNEI. This CDR3 is 13 amino acids long. V lost 11 bases and J lost 1, with 14 bases in between. The chain's CDR3 is CASRARANTEAFF. The DNA for the CDR3 is TGTGCCTCCAGGGCACGTGCGAACACTGAAGCTTTCTTT.

CDR3 loop: CASSLLQGRNQPQHF. The DNA of the CDR3 is TGTGCCAGCAGCCTACTACAGGGTCGCAATCAGCCCCAGCATTTT. The rearrangement joins TRBV11-2 to TRBJ1-5, with a tentative D call TRBD1 (6 bases). The CDR3 runs to 15 residues. CDR1 is SGHAT and CDR2 is FQNNGV in the germline V gene. The V end was cut by 5 bases, the J end by 2 bases, with 13 bases between.

The rearrangement links TRBV11-2 to TRBJ1-2; D gene ambiguous. This CDR3 region has 15 residues. Germline V CDR1 and CDR2: SGHAT, FQNNGV. V was cut by 7 bases and J by 4 bases, with 19 bases left in between. The CDR3 protein is CASTPPWAAAYGYTF. The CDR3 DNA reads as TGTGCCAGCACCCCCCCCTGGGCAGCCGCCTATGGCTACACCTTC.

The chain employs TRBV18 and TRBJ2-3; D possibly uses TRBD1 or TRBD2 (5 bases each). With 2 bases removed from V and 3 bases from J, the gap between germline ends came to 12 bases. The CDR3 has 15 residues. From germline, CDR1 is KGHSH and CDR2 LQKENI. Here the CDR3 reads CASSPGGPGTDTQYF. The DNA for the CDR3 is TGTGCCAGCTCACCAGGGGGACCGGGGACAGATACGCAGTATTTT. The whole variable domain, filled in from reference TRBV18 and TRBJ2-3, reads NAGVMQNPRHLVRRRGQEARLRCSPMKGHSHVYWYRQLPEEGLKFMVYLQKENIIDESGMPKERFSAEFPKEGPSILRIQQVVRGDSAAYFCASSPGGPGTDTQYFGPGTRLTVL.

The chain uses TRBV19 and TRBJ2-3; D unresolved. Trimming pared 4 bases from V and 2 bases from J, leaving 16 bases between. The CDR3 length is 16 residues. CDR1 and CDR2 from the germline V gene are LNHDA and SQIVND (reference sequence). CDR3 protein: CASSKKAQTNTDTQYF. The CDR3 DNA is TGTGCCAGTAGTAAGAAGGCCCAAACTAACACAGATACGCAGTATTTT.

The chain uses TRBV5-1 and TRBJ1-1, with D maybe TRBD1 (5 bases). V gave up 1 base and J gave up 6 bases, with 19 bases separating them. This CDR3 is 16 amino acids long. The germline CDR1 and CDR2 sequences are SGHRS and YFSETQ. CDR3 sequence: CASSLIDTRAGSEAFF. In DNA, the CDR3 is TGCGCCAGCAGCTTGATCGATACGCGGGCAGGGTCTGAAGCTTTCTTT. The variable domain in full, completed from reference TRBV5-1 and TRBJ1-1, reads KAGVTQTPRYLIKTRGQQVTLSCSPISGHRSVSWYQQTPGQGLQFLFEYFSETQRNKGNFPGRFSGRQFSNSRSEMNVSTLELGDSALYLCASSLIDTRAGSEAFFGQGTRLTVV.

This rearrangement joins TRBV4-1 to TRBJ1-5, with D uncertain. V dropped 0 bases and J dropped 4 bases, with 10 bases sitting between them. Germline V lookup: CDR1 MGHRA, CDR2 YSYEKL. CDR3 length equals 15 residues. As DNA, the CDR3 is TGCGCCAGCAGCCAAGAGAATGCAGCGAATCAGCCCCAGCATTTT. Residues: CASSQENAANQPQHF.

The V gene is TRBV5-1, the J gene TRBJ1-2; no reliable D call. Looked up from germline, CDR1 is SGHRS and CDR2 is YFSETQ. V lost 5 bases and J lost 7, with 12 bases in between. The CDR3 covers 12 residues. DNA of the CDR3: TGCGCCAGCAGGACCGATACGACTGGCTACACCTTC. This codes for CASRTDTTGYTF.

This chain uses TRBV9 with TRBJ1-4; tentatively, D is TRBD1 (6 bases). V was shortened by 1 base and J by 5 bases, with 9 bases between the two germline ends. Germline CDR1 SGDLS, CDR2 YYNGEE. This CDR3 contains 14 residues. The CDR3 here is CASSVTGRNEKLFF. The CDR3 region has the DNA TGTGCCAGCAGCGTAACAGGGAGGAATGAAAAACTGTTTTTT. Filled out from reference TRBV9 and TRBJ1-4, the complete variable domain reads DSGVTQTPKHLITATGQRVTLRCSPRSGDLSVYWYQQSLDQGLQFLIQYYNGEERAKGNILERFSAQQFPDLHSELNLSSLELGDSALYFCASSVTGRNEKLFFGSGTQLSVL.

V is TRBV28 and J is TRBJ2-4; no definite D call. The CDR3 contains 14 residues. The germline V and J ends were trimmed by 8 bases and 2 bases, with 13 bases remaining between them. Germline V CDR1 and CDR2: MDHEN, SYDVKM. CDR3: CASLSTQSKNIQYF. In DNA form, the CDR3 reads TGTGCCAGCCTGTCAACGCAGTCCAAAAACATTCAGTACTTC.

The V and J genes are TRBV7-2 and TRBJ1-5; D remains ambiguous. The CDR3 totals 13 residues. The V end lost 1 base, the J end lost 5 bases, and 6 bases lay between the germline ends. The V gene's germline CDR1 is SGHTA and CDR2 FQGNSA. In DNA, the CDR3 is TGTGCCAGCAGCTTAGTATGGGATCAGCCCCAGCATTTT. Protein sequence: CASSLVWDQPQHF.

The chain is built from TRBV11-2 and TRBJ2-5; tentatively, D is TRBD2 (6 bases). Trimming took 5 bases from V and 1 from J, leaving 17 bases between them. Germline V gene sequence: CDR1 SGHAT, CDR2 FQNNGV. The CDR3 loop spans 16 amino acids. In DNA, the CDR3 is TGTGCCAGCAGCCCACGGCTAGCGCCCCTCCAAGAGACCCAGTACTTC. It is translated as CASSPRLAPLQETQYF.

The chain employs TRBV15 and TRBJ2-5; 9 nucleotides agree with TRBD1. The J segment lost 14 bases and the V segment lost 0 bases, leaving 7 bases of the junction unmatched. The CDR3 consists of 13 residues. CDR1 LNHNV and CDR2 YYDKDF come from the germline V gene (reference sequence). The DNA of the CDR3 is TGTGCCACCAGCAGAGATCTGGGGACAGGGTACTACTTC. The encoded protein is CATSRDLGTGYYF.

V usage is TRBV10-3 and J usage is TRBJ2-1; 9 nucleotides align to TRBD2. Germline values: CDR1 ENHRY, CDR2 SYGVKD. V lost 10 bases, J lost 5 bases, and 18 bases stayed unmatched. The CDR3 consists of 17 residues. CDR3 protein: CASRPPWASGIHNEQFF. DNA of the CDR3: TGTGCCAGCAGGCCCCCCTGGGCTAGCGGGATTCACAATGAGCAGTTCTTC.

This chain uses TRBV7-2 with TRBJ2-5; the D is unclear. Deletions cut 4 bases from V and 4 bases from J, with 1 base between. Per germline, CDR1 SGHTA and CDR2 FQGNSA. This CDR3 comprises 10 residues. The CDR3 nucleotides read TGTGCCAGCAGCTCAGAGACCCAGTACTTC. It codes for CASSSETQYF.

The rearrangement joins TRBV4-3 to TRBJ2-2, with 10 bases fitting TRBD1. The V and J ends lost 3 bases and 4 bases, in that order; junction bases with no gene match: 2. Germline CDR1 is LGHNA and CDR2 is YSLEER. The CDR3 length is 15 residues. The CDR3 nucleotides read TGCGCCAGCAGCCAGACAGGGGGCTTCACCGGGGAGCTGTTTTTT. Translating it yields CASSQTGGFTGELFF.

This clone was seen more than once but under ten times. The genes are TRBV5-4 and TRBJ2-3; D uncertain. The V and J ends lost 10 bases and 6 bases respectively, with 18 bases between them. From germline, CDR1 is SGHNT and CDR2 YYREEE (reference sequence). The CDR3 is 13 residues long. CDR3 in amino acids: CAVRAGVGDTQYF. The CDR3 DNA follows: TGTGCCGTTCGAGCTGGGGTTGGGGATACGCAGTATTTT.

The J gene is TRBJ1-1, the V gene TRBV5-4; D ambiguous. The CDR3 is made up of 16 amino acids. Germline CDR1 is SGHNT and CDR2 is YYREEE (reference sequence). V was trimmed by 4 bases and J by 3 bases, leaving 19 bases between them. The CDR3: CASSTVGRLSDTEAFF. CDR3 coding DNA: TGTGCCAGCAGCACCGTGGGGAGGTTAAGCGACACTGAAGCTTTCTTT. Looking up the rest from reference TRBV5-4 and TRBJ1-1 gives the full variable domain: ETGVTQSPTHLIKTRGQQVTLRCSSQSGHNTVSWYQQALGQGPQFIFQYYREEENGRGNFPPRFSGLQFPNYSSELNVNALELDDSALYLCASSTVGRLSDTEAFFGQGTRLTVV.

This sequence joins TRBV10-3 and TRBJ2-5; 9 nucleotides line up with TRBD1. Germline V gene lookup returns CDR1 ENHRY and CDR2 SYGVKD. This CDR3 is built from 13 residues. The V and J ends lost 2 bases and 11 bases, in that order; junction bases with no gene match: 6. CDR3 residues: CAISEPLTGGQYF. CDR3 nucleotide sequence: TGTGCCATCAGTGAGCCACTGACAGGGGGTCAGTACTTC.

The chain couples TRBV29-1 to TRBJ2-7; D is unclear. V lost 7 bases and J lost 3, with 10 bases in between. CDR1 is SQVTM and CDR2 is ANQGSEA in the germline V gene. This CDR3 comprises 11 residues. The CDR3 bases are TGCAGCGGTAGATGGAGCTACGAGCAGTACTTC. Protein sequence: CSGRWSYEQYF.

The rearrangement uses TRBV19 and TRBJ2-7; 11 bases line up with TRBD2. The CDR3 runs to 19 residues. V dropped 3 bases and J dropped 3; count of bases not matched to a gene: 16. CDR1 and CDR2 from the germline V gene are LNHDA and SQIVND (reference sequence). The chain's CDR3 is CASSIIGLAGGPPYYEQYF. Here the CDR3 DNA reads TGTGCCAGTAGTATCATCGGGCTAGCGGGGGGCCCTCCCTACTACGAGCAGTACTTC.

This chain connects TRBV5-4 to TRBJ2-7; D call uncertain. Germline V lookup: CDR1 SGHNT, CDR2 YYREEE (reference sequence). This CDR3 is built from 11 residues. V was pared by 5 bases and J by 2 bases, with 5 bases between. The CDR3 nucleotides are TGTGCCAGCAGTTCGACCTACGAGCAGTACTTC. This sequence encodes CASSSTYEQYF.